This entry concerns a single T cell receptor beta chain. A much larger clone is a single base away; this may be a read error. Sequenced patients had shown CD8+CD57+ cell expansion by flow cytometry. These data originate in a study of CD8+CD57+ T cells in acquired aplastic anemia. Background on the study: Sorted CD4+ and CD8+ cell DNA averaged roughly 3.2 ug.

Using genomic DNA as the template, TCR beta VDJ and CDR3 profiling was carried out. MiXCR, applied by TCRdb to the reads, yields one record per CDR3 protein. The table records under 200,000 distinct CDR3 sequences, about 45% of them present only once. The sequenced sample consisted of sorted CD4+, CD8+, or CD8+CD57+ T cells (not recorded which) from PBMCs. The origin of this receptor is a human donor with aplastic anemia.

The CDR3 loop reads CARSQTSGRYNEQFF. The CDR3 region has the DNA TGTGCCCGCAGCCAAACTAGCGGGCGTTACAATGAGCAGTTCTTC. This chain joins TRBV7-3 and TRBJ2-1, with 9 bases lining up with TRBD2. The CDR3 loop spans 15 amino acids. CDR1 SGHTA and CDR2 FQGTGA come from the germline V gene.